The clone carrying this TCR beta chain has a count of ten or more. Its matching antigen is unknown. These data belong to a study of blood T cells in healthy people across ages. Study results and caveats: The unsorted PBMCs prevented any conclusive comparison of naive versus antigen-experienced cells.

Through a sample-barcoded 5' primer and a J-beta primer mix, a second PCR was run for roughly 6 to 12 cycles. TCRdb re-called the 5' RACE reads with MiXCR, one entry per CDR3 protein. The sample records about 730,000 distinct CDR3 sequences, about 40% being singletons. Deletions cut 2 bases from V and 3 bases from J, with 8 bases between. The CDR3 is 13 amino acids. Germline V gene data show CDR1 as MDHEN and CDR2 as SYDVKM. The sequenced material came from blood. The origin of this receptor is a woman in her sixties in good health. The chain is built from TRBV28 and TRBJ2-7; no firm D call. The DNA of the CDR3 is TGTGCCAGCAGTTTAGGGGTTTACTACGAGCAGTACTTC. It is translated as CASSLGVYYEQYF.